This TCR beta chain was sequenced in a study of blood T cell repertoires in COVID-19. Study at large: Material from acute and convalescent COVID-19 was sourced from the United States, Italy and Spain. The analysed material was cDNA or gDNA that came from T cells, B-cell-depleted T cells, or PBMCs.

Authors' analysis steps: Amplification from reference gene primers served as the basis for estimated nucleated cell counts. Sequenced by immunoSEQ multiplex PCR; TCRdb stores in-frame clones only, minus some. Clone size and V and J calls were adopted from that table, with D and trimming inferred from the DNA. The sample comprises around 100,000 clones, 87% of which are singletons, and around 5.3% rests with the top ten. Trimming at V came to 6 bases and at J to 6 bases, leaving 6 bases not matched to a gene. The germline CDR1 and CDR2 sequences are MNHEY and SVGAGI. The CDR3 is made up of 14 amino acids.

The sequence derives from a woman aged 80 or over with acute or convalescent COVID-19. Sequenced material: peripheral blood. The chain couples TRBV6-5 to TRBJ2-2; 8 bases are a match to TRBD1. CDR3 nucleotides: TGTGCCAGCAGAGTGGACAGGGCTGCCGGGGAGCTGTTTTTT. Translation gives CASRVDRAAGELFF.